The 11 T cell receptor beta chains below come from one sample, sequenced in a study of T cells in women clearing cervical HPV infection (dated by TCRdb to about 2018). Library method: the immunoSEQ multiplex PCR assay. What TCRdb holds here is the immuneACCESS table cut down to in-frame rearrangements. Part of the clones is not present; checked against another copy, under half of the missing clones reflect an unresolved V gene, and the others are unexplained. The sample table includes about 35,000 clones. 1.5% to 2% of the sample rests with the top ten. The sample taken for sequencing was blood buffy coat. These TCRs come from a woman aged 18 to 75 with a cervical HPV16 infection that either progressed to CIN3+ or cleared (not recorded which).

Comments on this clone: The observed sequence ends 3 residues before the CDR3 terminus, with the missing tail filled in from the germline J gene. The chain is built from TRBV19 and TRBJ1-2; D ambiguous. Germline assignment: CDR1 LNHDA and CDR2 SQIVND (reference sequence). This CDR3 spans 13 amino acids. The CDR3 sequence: CASSIDVNSDYTF. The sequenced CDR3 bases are TGTGCCAGTAGTATAGATGTAAACAGTGAC.

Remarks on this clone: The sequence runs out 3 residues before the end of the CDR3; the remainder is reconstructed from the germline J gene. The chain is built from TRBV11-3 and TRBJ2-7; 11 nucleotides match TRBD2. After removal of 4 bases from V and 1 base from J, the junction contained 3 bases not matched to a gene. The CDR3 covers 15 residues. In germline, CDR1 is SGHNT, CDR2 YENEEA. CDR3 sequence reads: CASSYRTSGSYEQYF. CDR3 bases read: TGTGCCAGCAGCTACCGGACTAGCGGGTCCTACGAG. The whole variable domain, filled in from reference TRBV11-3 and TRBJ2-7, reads EAGVVQSPRYKIIEKKQPVAFWCNPISGHNTLYWYLQNLGQGPELLIRYENEEAVDDSQLPKDRFSAERLKGVDSTLKIQPAELGDSAVYLCASSYRTSGSYEQYFGPGTRLTVT.

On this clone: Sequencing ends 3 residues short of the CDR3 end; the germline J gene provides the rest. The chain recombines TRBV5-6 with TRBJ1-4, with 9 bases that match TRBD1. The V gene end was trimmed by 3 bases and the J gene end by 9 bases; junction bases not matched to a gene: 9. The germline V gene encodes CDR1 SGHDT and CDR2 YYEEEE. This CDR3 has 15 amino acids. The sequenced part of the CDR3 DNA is TGTGCCAGCAGCTATGGGACAGGGAATTCGAAAAAA. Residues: CASSYGTGNSKK. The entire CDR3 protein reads CASSYGTGNSKKLFF. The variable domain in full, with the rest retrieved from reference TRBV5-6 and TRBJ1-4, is DAGVTQSPTHLIKTRGQQVTLRCSPKSGHDTVSWYQQALGQGPQFIFQYYEEEERQRGNFPDRFSGHQFPNYSSELNVNALLLGDSALYLCASSYGTGNSKKLFFGSGTQLSVL.

The CDR3 here is CASKDPLDNQPQHF. The CDR3 bases that were read are TGTGCCAGCAAAGATCCACTTGACAATCAGCCC. The rearrangement uses TRBV19 and TRBJ1-5; D gene unclear. Read coverage stops 3 residues before the CDR3 terminus; the germline J gene supplies the remainder. The CDR3 contains 14 residues. Trimming took off 9 bases at V and 3 bases at J, with 15 bases between the two ends. The germline CDR1 and CDR2 sequences are LNHDA and SQIVND (reference sequence).

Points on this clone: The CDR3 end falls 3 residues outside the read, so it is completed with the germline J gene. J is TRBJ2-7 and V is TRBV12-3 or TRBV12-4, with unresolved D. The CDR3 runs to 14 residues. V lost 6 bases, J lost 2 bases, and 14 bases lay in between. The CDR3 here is CASRKGSGAYEQYF. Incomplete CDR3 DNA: TGTGCCAGCAGAAAGGGTTCAGGAGCCTACGAG.

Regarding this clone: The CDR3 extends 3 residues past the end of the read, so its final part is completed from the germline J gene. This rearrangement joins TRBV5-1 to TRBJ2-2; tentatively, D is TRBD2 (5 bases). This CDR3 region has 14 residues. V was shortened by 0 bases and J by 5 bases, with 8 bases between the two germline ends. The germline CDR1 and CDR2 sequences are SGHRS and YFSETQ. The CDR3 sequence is CASSLGGGTGELFF. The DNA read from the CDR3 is TGCGCCAGCAGCTTGGGAGGCGGGACCGGGGAG.

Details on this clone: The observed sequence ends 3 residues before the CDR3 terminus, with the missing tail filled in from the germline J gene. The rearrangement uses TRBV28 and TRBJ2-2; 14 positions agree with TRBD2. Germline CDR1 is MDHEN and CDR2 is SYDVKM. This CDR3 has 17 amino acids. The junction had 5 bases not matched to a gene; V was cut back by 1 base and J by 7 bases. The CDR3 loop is CASSLSWGLAGDGELFF. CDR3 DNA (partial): TGTGCCAGCAGTTTATCTTGGGGACTAGCGGGAGACGGGGAG.

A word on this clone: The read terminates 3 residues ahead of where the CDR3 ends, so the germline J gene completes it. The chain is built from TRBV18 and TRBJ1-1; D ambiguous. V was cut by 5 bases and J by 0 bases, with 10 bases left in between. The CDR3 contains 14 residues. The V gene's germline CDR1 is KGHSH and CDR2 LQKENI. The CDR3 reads CASSSQHLNTEAFF. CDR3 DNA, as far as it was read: TGTGCCAGCTCATCCCAACATCTGAACACTGAA.

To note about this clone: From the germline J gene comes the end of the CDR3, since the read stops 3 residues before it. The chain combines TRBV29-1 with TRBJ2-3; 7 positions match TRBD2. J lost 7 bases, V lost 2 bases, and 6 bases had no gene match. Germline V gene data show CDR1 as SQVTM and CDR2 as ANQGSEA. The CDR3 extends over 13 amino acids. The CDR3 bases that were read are TGCAGCGTTGAACTCCCGGGGGGTCATACG. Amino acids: CSVELPGGHT. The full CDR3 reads CSVELPGGHTQYF.

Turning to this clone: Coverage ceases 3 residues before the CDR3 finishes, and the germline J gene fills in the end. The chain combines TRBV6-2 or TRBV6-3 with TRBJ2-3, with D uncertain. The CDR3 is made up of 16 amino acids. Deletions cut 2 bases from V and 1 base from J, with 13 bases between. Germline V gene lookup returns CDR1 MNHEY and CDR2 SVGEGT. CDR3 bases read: TGTGCCAGCAGTTACCTCCTGACATTTGGCACAGATACG. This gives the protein CASSYLLTFGTDT. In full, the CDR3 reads CASSYLLTFGTDTQYF.

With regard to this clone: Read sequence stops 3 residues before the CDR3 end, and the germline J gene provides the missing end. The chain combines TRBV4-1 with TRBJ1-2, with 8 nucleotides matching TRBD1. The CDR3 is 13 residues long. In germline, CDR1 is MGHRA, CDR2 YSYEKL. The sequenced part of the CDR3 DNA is TGCGCCAGCAGCCAGCGACAGGGGCAGGGC. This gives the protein CASSQRQGQG. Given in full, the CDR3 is CASSQRQGQGYTF.